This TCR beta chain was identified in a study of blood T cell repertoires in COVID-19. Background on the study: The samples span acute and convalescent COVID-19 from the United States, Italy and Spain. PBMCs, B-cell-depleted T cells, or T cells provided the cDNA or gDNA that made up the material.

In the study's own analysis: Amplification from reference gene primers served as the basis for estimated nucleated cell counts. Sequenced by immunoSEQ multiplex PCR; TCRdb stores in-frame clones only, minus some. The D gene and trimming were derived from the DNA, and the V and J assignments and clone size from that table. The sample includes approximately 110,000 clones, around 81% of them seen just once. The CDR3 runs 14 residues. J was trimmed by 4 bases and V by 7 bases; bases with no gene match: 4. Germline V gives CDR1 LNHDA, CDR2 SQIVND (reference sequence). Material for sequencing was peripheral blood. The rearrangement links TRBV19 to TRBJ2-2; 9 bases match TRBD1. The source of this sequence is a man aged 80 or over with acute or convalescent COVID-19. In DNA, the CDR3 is TGTGCCAGTATGGGACAGGGCAGCACCGGGGAGCTGTTTTTT. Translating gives CASMGQGSTGELFF. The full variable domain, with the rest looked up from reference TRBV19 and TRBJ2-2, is DGGITQSPKYLFRKEGQNVTLSCEQNLNHDAMYWYRQDPGQGLRLIYYSQIVNDFQKGDIAEGYSVSREKKESFPLTVTSAQKNPTAFYLCASMGQGSTGELFFGEGSRLTVL.